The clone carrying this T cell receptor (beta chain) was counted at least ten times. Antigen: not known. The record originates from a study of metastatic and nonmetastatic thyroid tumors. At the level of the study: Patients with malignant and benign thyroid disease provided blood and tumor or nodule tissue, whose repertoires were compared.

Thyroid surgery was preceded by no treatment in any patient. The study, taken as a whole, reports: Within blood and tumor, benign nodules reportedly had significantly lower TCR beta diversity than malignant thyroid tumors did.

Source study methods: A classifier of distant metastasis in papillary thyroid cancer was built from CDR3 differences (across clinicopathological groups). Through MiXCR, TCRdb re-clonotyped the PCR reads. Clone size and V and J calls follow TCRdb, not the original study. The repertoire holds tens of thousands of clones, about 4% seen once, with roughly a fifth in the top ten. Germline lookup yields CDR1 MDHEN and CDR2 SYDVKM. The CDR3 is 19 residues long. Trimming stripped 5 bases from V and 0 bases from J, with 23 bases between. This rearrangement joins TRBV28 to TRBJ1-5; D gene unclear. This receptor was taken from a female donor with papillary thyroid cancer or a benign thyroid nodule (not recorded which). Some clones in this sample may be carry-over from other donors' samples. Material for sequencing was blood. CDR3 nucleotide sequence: TGTGCCAGCAGTCCGACGTTTTCACGCCTTACCTTTAGCAATCAGCCCCAGCATTTT. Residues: CASSPTFSRLTFSNQPQHF. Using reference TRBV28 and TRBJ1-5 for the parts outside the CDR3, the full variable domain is DVKVTQSSRYLVKRTGEKVFLECVQDMDHENMFWYRQDPGLGLRLIYFSYDVKMKEKGDIPEGYSVSREKKERFSLILESASTNQTSMYLCASSPTFSRLTFSNQPQHFGDGTRLSIL.